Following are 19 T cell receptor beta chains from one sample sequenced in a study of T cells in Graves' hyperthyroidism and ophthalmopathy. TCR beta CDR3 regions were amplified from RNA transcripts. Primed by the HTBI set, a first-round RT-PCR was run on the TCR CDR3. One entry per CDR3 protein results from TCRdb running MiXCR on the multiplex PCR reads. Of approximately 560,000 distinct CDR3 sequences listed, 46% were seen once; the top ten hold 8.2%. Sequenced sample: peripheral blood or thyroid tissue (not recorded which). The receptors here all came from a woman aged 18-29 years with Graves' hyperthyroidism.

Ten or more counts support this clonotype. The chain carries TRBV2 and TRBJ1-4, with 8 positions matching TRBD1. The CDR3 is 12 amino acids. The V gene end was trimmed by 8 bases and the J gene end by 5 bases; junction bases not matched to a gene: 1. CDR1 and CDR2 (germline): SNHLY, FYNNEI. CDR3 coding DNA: TGTGCCAGCCGACAGGGGAATGAAAAACTGTTTTTT. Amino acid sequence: CASRQGNEKLFF.

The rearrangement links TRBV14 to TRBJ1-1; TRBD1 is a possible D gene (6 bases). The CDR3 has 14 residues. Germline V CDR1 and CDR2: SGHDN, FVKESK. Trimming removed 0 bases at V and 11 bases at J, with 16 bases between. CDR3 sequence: CASSQELRGMFAFF. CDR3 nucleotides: TGTGCCAGCAGCCAAGAACTGAGGGGGATGTTCGCTTTCTTT.

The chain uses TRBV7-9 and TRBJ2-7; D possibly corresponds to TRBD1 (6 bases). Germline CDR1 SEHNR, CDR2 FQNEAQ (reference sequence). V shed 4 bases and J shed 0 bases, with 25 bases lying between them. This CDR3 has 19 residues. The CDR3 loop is CASSSTRVSGTTSSYEQYF. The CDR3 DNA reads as TGTGCCAGCAGCTCAACCCGGGTATCCGGGACAACGAGCTCCTACGAGCAGTACTTC.

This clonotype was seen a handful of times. Written as DNA, the CDR3 is TGTGCCAGCAGTGGAGACAGGGGAAACATAGGCTACACCTTC. This translates into CASSGDRGNIGYTF. The chain employs TRBV2 and TRBJ1-2; 8 nucleotides line up with TRBD1. Germline V CDR1 and CDR2: SNHLY, FYNNEI. The CDR3 loop spans 14 amino acids. With 4 bases clipped from V and 8 bases from J, the junction kept 9 bases outside the gene matches.

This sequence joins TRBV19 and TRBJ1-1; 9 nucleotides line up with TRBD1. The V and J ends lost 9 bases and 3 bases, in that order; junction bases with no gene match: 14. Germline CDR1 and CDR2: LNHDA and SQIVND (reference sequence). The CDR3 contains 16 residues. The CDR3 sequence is CASSRTDRGLYTEAFF. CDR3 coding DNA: TGTGCCAGCAGCAGAACCGACAGGGGGTTGTACACTGAAGCTTTCTTT.

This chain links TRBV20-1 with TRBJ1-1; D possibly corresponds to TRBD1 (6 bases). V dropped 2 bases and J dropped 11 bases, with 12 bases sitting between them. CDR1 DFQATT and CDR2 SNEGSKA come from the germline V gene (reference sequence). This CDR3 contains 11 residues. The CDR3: CSARTQGDAFF. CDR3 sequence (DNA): TGCAGTGCTAGAACACAGGGAGACGCTTTCTTT.

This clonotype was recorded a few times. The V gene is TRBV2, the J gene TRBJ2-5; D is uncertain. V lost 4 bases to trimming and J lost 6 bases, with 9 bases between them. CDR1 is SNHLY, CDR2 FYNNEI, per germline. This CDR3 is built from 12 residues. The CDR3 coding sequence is TGTGCCAGCAGTGTTGGTGGACAGACCCAGTACTTC. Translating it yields CASSVGGQTQYF.

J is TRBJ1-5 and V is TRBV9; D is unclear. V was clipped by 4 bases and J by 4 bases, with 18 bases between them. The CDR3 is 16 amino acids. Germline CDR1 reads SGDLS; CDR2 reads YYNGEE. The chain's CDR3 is CASSQDPGGMNQPQHF. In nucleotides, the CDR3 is TGTGCCAGCAGCCAAGACCCGGGAGGGATGAATCAGCCCCAGCATTTT.

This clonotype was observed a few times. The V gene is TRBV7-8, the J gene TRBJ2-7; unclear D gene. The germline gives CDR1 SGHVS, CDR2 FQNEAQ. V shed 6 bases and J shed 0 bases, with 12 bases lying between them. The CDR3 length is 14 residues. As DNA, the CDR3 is TGTGCCAGCAGACCACGTGGCGGCTCCTACGAGCAGTACTTC. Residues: CASRPRGGSYEQYF. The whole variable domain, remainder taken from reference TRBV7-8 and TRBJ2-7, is GAGVSQSPRYKVAKRGQDVALRCDPISGHVSLFWYQQALGQGPEFLTYFQNEAQLDKSGLPSDRFFAERPEGSVSTLKIQRTQQEDSAVYLCASRPRGGSYEQYFGPGTRLTVT.

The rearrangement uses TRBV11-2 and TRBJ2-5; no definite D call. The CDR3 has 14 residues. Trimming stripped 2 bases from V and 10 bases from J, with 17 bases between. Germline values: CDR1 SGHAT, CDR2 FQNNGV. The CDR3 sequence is CASSLFWRQEVQYF. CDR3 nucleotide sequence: TGTGCCAGCAGCTTATTCTGGCGGCAAGAGGTCCAGTACTTC.

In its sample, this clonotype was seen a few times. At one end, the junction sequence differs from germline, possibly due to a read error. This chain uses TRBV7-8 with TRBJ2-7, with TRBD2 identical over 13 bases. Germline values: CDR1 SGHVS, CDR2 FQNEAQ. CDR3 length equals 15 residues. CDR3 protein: CASSLAGLAGEEQYF. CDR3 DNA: TGTGCCAGCAGCCTAGCCGGACTAGCGGGAGAAGAGCAGTACTTC.

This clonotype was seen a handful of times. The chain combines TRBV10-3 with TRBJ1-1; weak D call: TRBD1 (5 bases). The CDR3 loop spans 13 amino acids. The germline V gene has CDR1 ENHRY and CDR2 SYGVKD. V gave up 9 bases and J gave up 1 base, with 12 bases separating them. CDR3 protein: CAIRGPTNTEAFF. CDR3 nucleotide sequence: TGTGCCATAAGGGGACCGACGAACACTGAAGCTTTCTTT.

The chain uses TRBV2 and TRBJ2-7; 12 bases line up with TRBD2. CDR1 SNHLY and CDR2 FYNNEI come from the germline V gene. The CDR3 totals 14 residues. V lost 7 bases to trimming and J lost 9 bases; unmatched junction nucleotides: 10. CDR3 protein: CASTVTSGSRAQYF. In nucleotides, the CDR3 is TGTGCCAGCACCGTGACTAGCGGGAGTAGGGCGCAGTACTTC.

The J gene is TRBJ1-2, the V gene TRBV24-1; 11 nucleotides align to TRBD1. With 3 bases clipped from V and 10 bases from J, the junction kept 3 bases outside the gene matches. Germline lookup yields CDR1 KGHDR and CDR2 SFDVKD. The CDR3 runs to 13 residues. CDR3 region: CATSDPGQGVYTF. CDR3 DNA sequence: TGTGCCACCAGTGATCCGGGACAGGGGGTCTACACCTTC.

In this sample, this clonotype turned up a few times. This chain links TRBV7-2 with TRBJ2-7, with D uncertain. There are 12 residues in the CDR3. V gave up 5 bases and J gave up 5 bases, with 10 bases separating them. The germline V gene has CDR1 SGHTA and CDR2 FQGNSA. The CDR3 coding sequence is TGTGCCAGCAGCCAGCTTGAGAACGAGCAGTACTTC. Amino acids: CASSQLENEQYF.

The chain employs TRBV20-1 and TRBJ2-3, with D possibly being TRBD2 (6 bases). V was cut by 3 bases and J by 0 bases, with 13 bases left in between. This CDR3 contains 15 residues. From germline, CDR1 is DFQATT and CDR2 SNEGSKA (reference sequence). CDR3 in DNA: TGCAGTGCTAGCGGGAGCCACGATAGCACAGATACGCAGTATTTT. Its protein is CSASGSHDSTDTQYF.

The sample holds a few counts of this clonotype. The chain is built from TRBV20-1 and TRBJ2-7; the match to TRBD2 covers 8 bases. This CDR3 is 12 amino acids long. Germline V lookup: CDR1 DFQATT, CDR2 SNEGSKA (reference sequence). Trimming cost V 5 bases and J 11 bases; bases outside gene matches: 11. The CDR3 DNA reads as TGCAGTGCTCCCCGGGGAGACGGGAGGGAGTACTTC. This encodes CSAPRGDGREYF.

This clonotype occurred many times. CDR3 coding DNA: TGTGCCAGCAGCTTTAGGGGGACCTCCTACGAGCAGTACTTC. Its translation: CASSFRGTSYEQYF. The gene calls are TRBV7-8 and TRBJ2-7; D is possibly TRBD1 (6 bases). In germline, CDR1 is SGHVS, CDR2 FQNEAQ. CDR3 length: 14 amino acids. Trimming took 3 bases from V and 0 from J, leaving 9 bases between them.

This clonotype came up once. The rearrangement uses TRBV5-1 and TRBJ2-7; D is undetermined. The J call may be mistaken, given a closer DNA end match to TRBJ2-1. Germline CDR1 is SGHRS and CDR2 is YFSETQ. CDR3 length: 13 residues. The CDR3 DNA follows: TGCGCCAGCAGCTTGGAAGAGTCCAATGAGCAGTTCTTC. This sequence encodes CASSLEESNEQFF.